The 22 T cell receptor beta chains below come from one sample, sequenced in a study of regulatory T cells in long-lasting Graves disease. As to time point: newly diagnosed GD, antithyroid drugs for less than 3 months. Isolated PBMC RNA provided the starting material for the TCR library. Arm-PCR of CDR3 regions and iRepertoire HTBI primers were the basis on which TCR beta libraries were built. TCRdb processed the multiplex PCR reads anew with MiXCR; each CDR3 protein has one entry. The table includes roughly 350,000 distinct CDR3 sequences, around 17% detected once. The same data also went into a second study, on T cells in Graves' hyperthyroidism and ophthalmopathy.

The input for sequencing was peripheral blood mononuclear cells (PBMCs), taken at new diagnosis, from a patient treated with antithyroid drugs. These receptors came from a man aged 35 to 55 with Graves disease.

This clonotype was observed at least ten times. The rearrangement joins TRBV7-2 to TRBJ1-1; 8 bases agree with TRBD1. Looked up from germline, CDR1 is SGHTA and CDR2 is FQGNSA. V was clipped by 3 bases and J by 4 bases; unmatched bases: 4. The CDR3 has 14 amino acids. CDR3: CASSFVQGGTEAFF. The CDR3 coding sequence is TGTGCCAGCAGCTTTGTACAGGGGGGCACTGAAGCTTTCTTT. Full variable domain (rest looked up from reference TRBV7-2 and TRBJ1-1): GAGVSQSPSNKVTEKGKDVELRCDPISGHTALYWYRQSLGQGLEFLIYFQGNSAPDKSGLPSDRFSAERTGGSVSTLTIQRTQQEDSAVYLCASSFVQGGTEAFFGQGTRLTVV.

Many counts were recorded for this clonotype. The chain couples TRBV4-3 to TRBJ2-3, with D hard to call. The CDR3 is 13 residues long. The ends were cut back, 0 bases at V and 4 bases at J, with 5 bases in the middle. Germline V gene lookup returns CDR1 LGHNA and CDR2 YSLEER. Here the CDR3 reads CASSQEAPDTQYF. The CDR3 DNA reads as TGCGCCAGCAGCCAAGAGGCCCCAGATACGCAGTATTTT.

In this sample, this clonotype turned up many times. The rearrangement uses TRBV20-1 and TRBJ2-7; 10 bases match TRBD2. CDR3 size: 13 residues. Trimming took 4 bases from V and 9 from J; bases not matched to a gene: 9. Germline V gene sequence: CDR1 DFQATT, CDR2 SNEGSKA (reference sequence). CDR3 sequence: CSANLAGEFAQYF. Here the CDR3 DNA reads TGCAGTGCTAATCTAGCGGGGGAATTTGCGCAGTACTTC.

The chain recombines TRBV29-1 with TRBJ1-1; 9 positions match TRBD1. In germline, CDR1 is SQVTM, CDR2 ANQGSEA. The CDR3 covers 15 residues. The ends lost 1 base at V and 9 bases at J; junction bases unmatched: 12. CDR3 region: CSVEGGQGRFDKAFF. The DNA of the CDR3 is TGCAGCGTTGAAGGTGGACAGGGGAGGTTCGATAAAGCTTTCTTT.

This clonotype was counted many times. The chain combines TRBV5-1 with TRBJ2-5; maybe TRBD2 (5 bases). Trimming cost V 1 base and J 4 bases, with 14 bases left between them. The germline V gene has CDR1 SGHRS and CDR2 YFSETQ. This CDR3 has 15 residues. CDR3 region: CASSLFAGGLETQYF. The CDR3 DNA is TGCGCCAGCAGCTTGTTCGCGGGCGGGTTAGAGACCCAGTACTTC.

This clonotype showed up many times. This chain uses TRBV12-3 or TRBV12-4 with TRBJ2-7; no reliable D call. The CDR3 length is 13 residues. V was trimmed by 3 bases and J by 9 bases, leaving 15 bases between them. The CDR3 DNA reads as TGTGCCAGCAGTTTTTCTCAGGTGGCTGTGCAGTACTTC. This encodes CASSFSQVAVQYF.

With regard to this clonotype: This CDR3 is missing its conserved last phenylalanine or tryptophan, likely due to a read error. This chain uses TRBV10-1 with TRBJ2-2; 8 positions agree with TRBD1. Germline lookup yields CDR1 WNHNN and CDR2 SYGVQD (reference sequence). The CDR3 length is 13 residues. J lost 5 bases, V lost 4 bases, and 0 bases had no gene match. CDR3 loop: CASSGDRTGELFL. The DNA for the CDR3 is TGCGCCAGCAGTGGGGACAGGACCGGGGAGCTGTTTCTT.

A note on this clonotype: A much larger clone differs by one base, so this may be a read error. The rearrangement joins TRBV18 to TRBJ1-4; D remains ambiguous. CDR1 and CDR2 (germline): KGHSH, LQKENI. The CDR3 is made up of 15 amino acids. DNA for the CDR3: TGTGCCAGCTCACCCTTCGCCGCAACTAATGAAATACTGTTTTTT. Protein sequence: CASSPFAATNEILFF.

The J gene is TRBJ1-2, the V gene TRBV6-1; tentatively, D is TRBD1 (5 bases). V gave up 5 bases and J gave up 8 bases, with 15 bases separating them. This CDR3 has 13 residues. Germline CDR1 reads MNHNS; CDR2 reads SASEGT. The CDR3 sequence: CASSNGHLAGYTF. The DNA of the CDR3 is TGTGCCAGCAGTAACGGACATTTAGCGGGCTACACCTTC.

This clonotype occurred many times. The chain has TRBV20-1 and TRBJ2-7; 9 bases match TRBD2. J gave up 5 bases and V 6 bases, and 11 bases lay outside the gene matches. CDR3 size: 14 residues. The germline V gene has CDR1 DFQATT and CDR2 SNEGSKA (reference sequence). The DNA for the CDR3 is TGCAGTGCCACCCGGGGCGGGGGGGTCAACGAGCAGTACTTC. Its translation is CSATRGGGVNEQYF.

This clonotype has at least ten counts. V gene TRBV7-2 combines with J gene TRBJ2-7; no reliable D call. V was clipped by 1 base and J by 5 bases, with 6 bases between them. Germline lookup yields CDR1 SGHTA and CDR2 FQGNSA. The CDR3 runs to 12 residues. DNA of the CDR3: TGTGCCAGCAGCTTAGGGGGTCACGAGCAGTACTTC. It codes for CASSLGGHEQYF.

This clonotype has ten or more counts. The V call is TRBV7-3, the J call TRBJ1-1; 7 bases line up with TRBD1. The germline CDR1 and CDR2 sequences are SGHTA and FQGTGA. The junction had 7 bases not matched to a gene; V was cut back by 5 bases and J by 10 bases. CDR3 size: 12 residues. DNA of the CDR3: TGTGCCAGCAGCCGACAGGGATGGAGAGCTTTCTTT. It translates to CASSRQGWRAFF.

On this clonotype itself: Since no conserved phenylalanine or tryptophan closes the CDR3, a read error is the likely cause. The chain has TRBV4-1 and TRBJ2-6; a possible D gene is TRBD1 (6 bases). V was cut by 4 bases and J by 0 bases, with 16 bases left in between. CDR3 length: 18 amino acids. Germline CDR1 MGHRA, CDR2 YSYEKL. The CDR3 nucleotides are TGCGCCAGCAGCCGTTCACCTGACAGGCTCTCTGGGGCCAACGTCCTGACTCTC. Protein: CASSRSPDRLSGANVLTL.

This clonotype was recorded at least ten times. The rearrangement links TRBV20-1 to TRBJ1-4; TRBD1 might be the D (6 bases). V lost 5 bases and J 7 bases, leaving 14 bases between the germline ends. CDR3 size: 13 residues. Germline values: CDR1 DFQATT, CDR2 SNEGSKA (reference sequence). The CDR3 reads CSAGSGVGEKLFF. CDR3 sequence (DNA): TGCAGTGCTGGATCAGGGGTCGGTGAAAAACTGTTTTTT.

This clonotype was recorded many times. V gene TRBV20-1 combines with J gene TRBJ2-3, with 10 bases aligning to TRBD2. This CDR3 is 14 amino acids long. V gave up 5 bases and J gave up 3 bases; unmatched junction bases: 5. Germline V gene sequence: CDR1 DFQATT, CDR2 SNEGSKA (reference sequence). CDR3 protein: CSAHLAGETDTQYF. CDR3 nucleotides: TGCAGTGCTCACCTAGCGGGGGAAACAGATACGCAGTATTTT.

There are many counts of this clonotype. This rearrangement joins TRBV7-2 to TRBJ1-5; D is undetermined. This CDR3 comprises 13 residues. V was cut by 0 bases and J by 6 bases, with 6 bases left in between. Per the germline V gene, CDR1 is SGHTA and CDR2 is FQGNSA. The CDR3 region is CASSLAITQPQHF. The CDR3, as DNA: TGTGCCAGCAGCTTAGCGATTACTCAGCCCCAGCATTTT. Together with reference TRBV7-2 and TRBJ1-5, the CDR3 gives the full variable domain: GAGVSQSPSNKVTEKGKDVELRCDPISGHTALYWYRQSLGQGLEFLIYFQGNSAPDKSGLPSDRFSAERTGGSVSTLTIQRTQQEDSAVYLCASSLAITQPQHFGDGTRLSIL.

This clonotype was detected ten times or more. This chain connects TRBV9 to TRBJ2-4; D is uncertain. Per germline, CDR1 SGDLS and CDR2 YYNGEE. V lost 0 bases, J lost 8 bases, and 9 bases lay in between. The CDR3 is 13 amino acids. The CDR3 sequence: CASSVAVEDIQYF. DNA for the CDR3: TGTGCCAGCAGCGTAGCGGTCGAAGACATTCAGTACTTC.

This clonotype came up many times. The chain links TRBV28 to TRBJ2-7; 8 bases map to TRBD1. The CDR3 extends over 14 amino acids. V lost 6 bases to trimming and J lost 6 bases; unmatched junction nucleotides: 10. Germline lookup yields CDR1 MDHEN and CDR2 SYDVKM. The CDR3 reads CASRGGQGSSEQYF. For the CDR3, the DNA is TGTGCCAGCAGGGGCGGACAGGGTTCAAGCGAGCAGTACTTC.

This clonotype was seen repeatedly, ten times or more. The genes are TRBV30 and TRBJ2-7, with TRBD1 matching over 8 bases. Germline CDR1 and CDR2: GTSNPN and SVGIG (reference sequence). This CDR3 has 17 residues. After removal of 1 base from V and 6 bases from J, the junction contained 17 bases not matched to a gene. Written as DNA, the CDR3 is TGTGCCTGGAGTGGGGGGGACAGGCCTTCGATGTTTCTCGAGCAGTACTTC. Translation: CAWSGGDRPSMFLEQYF.

At least ten counts were recorded for this clonotype. This chain joins TRBV7-2 and TRBJ2-1; D perhaps matches TRBD1 (7 bases). Trimming took 6 bases from V and 6 from J, leaving 15 bases between them. CDR3 length equals 14 residues. Germline lookup yields CDR1 SGHTA and CDR2 FQGNSA. CDR3 sequence (DNA): TGTGCCAGCAGGTCACACCAGGGGGGCAATGAGCAGTTCTTC. The encoded protein is CASRSHQGGNEQFF.

A few counts support this clonotype. V and J are TRBV5-6 and TRBJ1-3; weak D call: TRBD1 (6 bases). Germline CDR1 reads SGHDT; CDR2 reads YYEEEE. This CDR3 is built from 16 residues. The V and J ends lost 4 bases and 0 bases respectively, with 14 bases between them. CDR3 DNA sequence: TGTGCCAGCAGCGGCGGGGGGCCTCACTCTGGAAACACCATATATTTT. This codes for CASSGGGPHSGNTIYF.

Only a few counts were recorded for this clonotype. V usage is TRBV9 and J usage is TRBJ2-3; the match to TRBD1 covers 7 bases. The germline V gene has CDR1 SGDLS and CDR2 YYNGEE. Losses at the gene ends were 0 bases for V and 2 bases for J; bases not matched to a gene: 3. This CDR3 contains 15 residues. Here the CDR3 reads CASSVDRGNTDTQYF. Written as DNA, the CDR3 is TGTGCCAGCAGCGTAGACAGGGGCAACACAGATACGCAGTATTTT.